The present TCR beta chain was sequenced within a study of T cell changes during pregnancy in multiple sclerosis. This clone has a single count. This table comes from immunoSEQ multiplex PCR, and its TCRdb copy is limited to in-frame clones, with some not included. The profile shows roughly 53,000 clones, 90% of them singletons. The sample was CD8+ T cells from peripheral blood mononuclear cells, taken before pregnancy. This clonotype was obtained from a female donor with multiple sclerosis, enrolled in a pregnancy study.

CDR3 DNA sequence: TGTGCCAGCAGCTTGGGGGACAGGAGTCAAGAGACCCAGTACTTC. Translating gives CASSLGDRSQETQYF. This chain uses TRBV7-9 with TRBJ2-5; 8 bases match TRBD1. The length of the CDR3 is 15 residues. The V segment lost 3 bases and the J segment 2 bases; nucleotides outside the gene matches: 5. From germline, CDR1 is SEHNR and CDR2 FQNEAQ (reference sequence).